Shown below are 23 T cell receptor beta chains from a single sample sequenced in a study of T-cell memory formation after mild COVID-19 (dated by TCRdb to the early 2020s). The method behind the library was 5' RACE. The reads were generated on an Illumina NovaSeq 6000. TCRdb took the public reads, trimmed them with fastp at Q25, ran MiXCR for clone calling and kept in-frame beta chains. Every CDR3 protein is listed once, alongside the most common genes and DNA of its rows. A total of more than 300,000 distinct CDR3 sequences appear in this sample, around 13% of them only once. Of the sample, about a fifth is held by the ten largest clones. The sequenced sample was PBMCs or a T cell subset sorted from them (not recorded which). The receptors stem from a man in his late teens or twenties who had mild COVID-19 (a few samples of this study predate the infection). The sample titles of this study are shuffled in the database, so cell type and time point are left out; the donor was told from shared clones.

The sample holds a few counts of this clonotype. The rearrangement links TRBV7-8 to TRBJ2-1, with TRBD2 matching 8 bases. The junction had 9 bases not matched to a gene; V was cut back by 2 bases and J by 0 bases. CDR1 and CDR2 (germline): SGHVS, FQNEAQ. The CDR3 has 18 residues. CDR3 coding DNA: TGTGCCAGCAGCTTACGGCGAGCGGGGGTTAGCTCCTACAATGAGCAGTTCTTC. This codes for CASSLRRAGVSSYNEQFF.

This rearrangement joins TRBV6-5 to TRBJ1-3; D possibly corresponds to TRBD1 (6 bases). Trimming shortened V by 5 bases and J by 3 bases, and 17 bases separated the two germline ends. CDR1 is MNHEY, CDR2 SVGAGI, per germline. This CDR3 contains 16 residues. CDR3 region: CASSPLNRVVGNTIYF. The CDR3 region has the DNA TGTGCCAGCAGTCCACTAAACAGGGTGGTTGGAAACACCATATATTTT.

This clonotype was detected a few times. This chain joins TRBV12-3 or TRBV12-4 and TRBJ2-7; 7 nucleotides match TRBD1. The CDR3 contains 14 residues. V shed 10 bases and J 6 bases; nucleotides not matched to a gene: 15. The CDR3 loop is CATKPMTGSLEQYV. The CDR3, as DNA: TGTGCCACCAAGCCTATGACAGGGTCGCTCGAGCAGTACGTC.

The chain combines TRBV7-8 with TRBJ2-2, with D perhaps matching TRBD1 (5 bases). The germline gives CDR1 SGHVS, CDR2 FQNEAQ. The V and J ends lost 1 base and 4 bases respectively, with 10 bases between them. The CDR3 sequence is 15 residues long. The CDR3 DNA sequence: TGTGCCAGCAGCTTAGGGGTCAGGGCCACCGGGGAGCTGTTTTTT. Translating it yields CASSLGVRATGELFF.

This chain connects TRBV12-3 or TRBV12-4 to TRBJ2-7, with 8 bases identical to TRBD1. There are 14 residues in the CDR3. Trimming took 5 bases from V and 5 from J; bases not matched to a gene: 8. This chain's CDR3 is CASSQRQGSDEQYF. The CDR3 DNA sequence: TGTGCCAGCAGTCAGAGACAGGGGAGCGACGAGCAGTACTTC.

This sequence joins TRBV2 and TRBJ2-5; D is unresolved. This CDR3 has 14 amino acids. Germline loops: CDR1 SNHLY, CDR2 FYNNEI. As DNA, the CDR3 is TGTGCAGTGGCGTTCACCGGCACTGGGGAGACCCAGTACTTC. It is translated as CAVAFTGTGETQYF.

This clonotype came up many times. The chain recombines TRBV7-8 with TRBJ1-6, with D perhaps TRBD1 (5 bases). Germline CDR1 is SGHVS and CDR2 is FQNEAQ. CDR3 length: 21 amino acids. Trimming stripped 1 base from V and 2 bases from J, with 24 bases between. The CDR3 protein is CASSLGSGVWIGGTYNSPLHF. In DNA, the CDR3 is TGTGCCAGCAGCTTAGGGTCGGGGGTTTGGATCGGGGGAACCTATAATTCACCCCTCCACTTT.

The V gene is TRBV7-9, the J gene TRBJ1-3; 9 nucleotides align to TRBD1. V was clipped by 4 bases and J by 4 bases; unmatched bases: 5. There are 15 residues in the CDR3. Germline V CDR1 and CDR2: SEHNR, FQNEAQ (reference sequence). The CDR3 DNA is TGTGCCAGCAGCTCTACAGGGGGCGAAGGAAACACCATATATTTT. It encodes CASSSTGGEGNTIYF.

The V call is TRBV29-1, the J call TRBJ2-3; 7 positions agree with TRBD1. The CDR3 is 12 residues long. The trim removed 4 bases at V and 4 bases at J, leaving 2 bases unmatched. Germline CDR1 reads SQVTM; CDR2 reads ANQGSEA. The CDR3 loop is CSVGQGADTQYF. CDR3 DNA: TGCAGCGTTGGCCAGGGGGCAGATACGCAGTATTTT.

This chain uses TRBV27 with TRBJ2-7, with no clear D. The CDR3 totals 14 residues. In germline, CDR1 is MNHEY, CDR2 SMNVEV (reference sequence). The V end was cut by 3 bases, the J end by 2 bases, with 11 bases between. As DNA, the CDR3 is TGTGCCAGCAGTTTCAAGGCTGGACCCTACGAGCAGTACTTC. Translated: CASSFKAGPYEQYF.

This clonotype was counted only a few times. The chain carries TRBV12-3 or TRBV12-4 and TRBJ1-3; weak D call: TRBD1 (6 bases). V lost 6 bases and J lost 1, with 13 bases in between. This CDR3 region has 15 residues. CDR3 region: CASSKRQGSGNTIYF. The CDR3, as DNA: TGTGCCAGCAGCAAGCGTCAGGGGTCTGGAAACACCATATATTTT.

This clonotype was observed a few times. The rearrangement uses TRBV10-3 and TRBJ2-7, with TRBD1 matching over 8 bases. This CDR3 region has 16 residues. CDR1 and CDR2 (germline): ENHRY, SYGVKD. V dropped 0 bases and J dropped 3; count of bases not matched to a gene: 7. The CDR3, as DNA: TGTGCCATCAGTGAGTCACCCTCGGACAGGGACTACGAGCAGTACTTC. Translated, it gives CAISESPSDRDYEQYF.

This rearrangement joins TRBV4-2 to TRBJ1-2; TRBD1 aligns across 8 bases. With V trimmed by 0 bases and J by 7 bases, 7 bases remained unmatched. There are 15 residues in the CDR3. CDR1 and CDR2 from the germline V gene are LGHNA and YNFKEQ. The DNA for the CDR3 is TGTGCCAGCAGCCAAGATCAGGGACAGGCCATTGGCTACACCTTC. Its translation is CASSQDQGQAIGYTF.

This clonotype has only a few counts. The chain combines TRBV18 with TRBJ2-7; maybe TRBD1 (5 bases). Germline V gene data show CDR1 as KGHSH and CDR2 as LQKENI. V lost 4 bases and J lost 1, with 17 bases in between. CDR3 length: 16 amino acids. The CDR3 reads CASSRMRYRRSYEQYV. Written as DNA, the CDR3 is TGTGCCAGCTCACGAATGCGGTACAGGAGATCCTACGAGCAGTACGTC.

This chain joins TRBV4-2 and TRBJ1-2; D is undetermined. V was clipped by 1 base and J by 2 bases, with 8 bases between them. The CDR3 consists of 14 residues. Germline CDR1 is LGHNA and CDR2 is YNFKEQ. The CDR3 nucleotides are TGTGCCAGCAGCCAAGTACGGGTCAACTATGGCTACACCTTC. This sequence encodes CASSQVRVNYGYTF.

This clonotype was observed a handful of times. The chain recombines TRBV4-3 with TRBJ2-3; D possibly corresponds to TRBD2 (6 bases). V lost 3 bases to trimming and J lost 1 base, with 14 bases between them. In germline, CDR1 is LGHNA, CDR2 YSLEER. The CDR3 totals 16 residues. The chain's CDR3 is CASSQGDGGGTDTQYF. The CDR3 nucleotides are TGCGCCAGCAGCCAGGGGGACGGCGGGGGCACAGATACGCAGTATTTT.

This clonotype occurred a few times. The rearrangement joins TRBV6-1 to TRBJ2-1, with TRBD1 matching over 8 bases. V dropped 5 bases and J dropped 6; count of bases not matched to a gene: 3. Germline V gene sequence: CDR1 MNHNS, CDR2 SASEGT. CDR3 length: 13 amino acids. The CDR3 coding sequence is TGTGCCAGCAGTCGGACAGGGTCCAATGAGCAGTTCTTC. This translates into CASSRTGSNEQFF.

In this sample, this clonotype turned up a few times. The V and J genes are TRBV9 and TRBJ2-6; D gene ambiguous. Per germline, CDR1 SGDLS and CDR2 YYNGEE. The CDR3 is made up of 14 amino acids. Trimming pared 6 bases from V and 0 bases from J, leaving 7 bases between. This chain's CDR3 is CASTTTSGANVLTF. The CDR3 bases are TGTGCCAGCACCACGACCTCTGGGGCCAACGTCCTGACTTTC.

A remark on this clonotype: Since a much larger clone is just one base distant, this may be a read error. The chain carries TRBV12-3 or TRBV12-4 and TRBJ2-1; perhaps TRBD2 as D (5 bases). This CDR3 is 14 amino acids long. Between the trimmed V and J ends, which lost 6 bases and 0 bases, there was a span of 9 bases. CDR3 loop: CASSVGGSYNEQFF. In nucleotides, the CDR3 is TGTGCCAGCAGCGTTGGAGGCTCCTACAATGAGCAGTTCTTC.

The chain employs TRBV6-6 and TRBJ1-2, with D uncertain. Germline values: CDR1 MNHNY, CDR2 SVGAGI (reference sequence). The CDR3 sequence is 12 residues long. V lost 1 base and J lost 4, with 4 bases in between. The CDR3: CASSYLSYGYTF. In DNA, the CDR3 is TGTGCCAGCAGTTACTTAAGCTATGGCTACACCTTC.

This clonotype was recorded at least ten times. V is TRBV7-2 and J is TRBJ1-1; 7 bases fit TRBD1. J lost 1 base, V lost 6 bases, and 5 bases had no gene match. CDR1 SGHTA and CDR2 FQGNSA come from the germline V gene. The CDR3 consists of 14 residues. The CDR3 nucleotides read TGTGCCAGCAGAACGGGACAGAGGAACACTGAAGCTTTCTTT. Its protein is CASRTGQRNTEAFF.

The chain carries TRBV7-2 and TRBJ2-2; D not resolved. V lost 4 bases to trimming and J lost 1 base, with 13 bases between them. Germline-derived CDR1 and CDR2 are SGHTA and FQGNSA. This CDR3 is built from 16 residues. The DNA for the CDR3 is TGTGCCAGCAGCTCCTCCGACTCGCTGAACACCGGGGAGCTGTTTTTT. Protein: CASSSSDSLNTGELFF. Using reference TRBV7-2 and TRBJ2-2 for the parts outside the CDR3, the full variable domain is GAGVSQSPSNKVTEKGKDVELRCDPISGHTALYWYRQSLGQGLEFLIYFQGNSAPDKSGLPSDRFSAERTGGSVSTLTIQRTQQEDSAVYLCASSSSDSLNTGELFFGEGSRLTVL.

The CDR3 loop reads CASSPTVVAVDTGELFF. CDR3 nucleotide sequence: TGTGCCAGCAGCCCCACCGTCGTGGCAGTAGACACCGGGGAGCTGTTTTTT. This chain joins TRBV13 and TRBJ2-2; D unresolved. The CDR3 is 17 amino acids. Deletions cut 5 bases from V and 3 bases from J, with 19 bases between. Germline values: CDR1 PRHDT, CDR2 FYEKMQ (reference sequence).